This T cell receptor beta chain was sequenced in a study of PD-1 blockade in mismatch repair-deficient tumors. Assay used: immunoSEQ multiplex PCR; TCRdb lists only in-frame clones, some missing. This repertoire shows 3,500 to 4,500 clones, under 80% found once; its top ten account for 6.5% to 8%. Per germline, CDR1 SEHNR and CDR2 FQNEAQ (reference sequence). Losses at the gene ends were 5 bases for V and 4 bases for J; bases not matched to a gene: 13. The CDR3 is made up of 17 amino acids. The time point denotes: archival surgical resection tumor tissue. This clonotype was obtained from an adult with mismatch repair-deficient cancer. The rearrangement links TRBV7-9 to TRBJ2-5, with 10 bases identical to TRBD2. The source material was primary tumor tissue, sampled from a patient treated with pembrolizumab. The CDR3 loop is CASSQGGSSGSRETQYF. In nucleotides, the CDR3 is TGTGCCAGCAGCCAGGGGGGGTCTAGCGGGAGTCGAGAGACCCAGTACTTC.